This TCR beta chain was found in a study of blood T cell repertoires in COVID-19. Study summary: PBMCs, B-cell-depleted T cells, or T cells provided the cDNA or gDNA that made up the material.

As processed by the authors: Quantification of nucleated cells was approximated via reference gene primer amplification. The data were produced by immunoSEQ multiplex PCR, yet TCRdb's version contains in-frame clones alone and is incomplete. Clone size and the V and J calls come from that table; the DNA yielded D and trimming. The table lists 280,000 or so clones, 85% of them singletons, with more than 10% in the top ten. The CDR3 covers 14 residues. Deletions cut 4 bases from V and 7 bases from J, with 14 bases between. CDR1 is MNHEY, CDR2 SVGAGI, per germline. V is TRBV6-5 and J is TRBJ1-5; D possibly corresponds to TRBD1 (6 bases). The sample taken for sequencing was peripheral blood. This sequence was found in a human donor in a cohort sampled during active COVID-19. This CDR3 reads CASSLQGSRQPQHF. In nucleotides, the CDR3 is TGTGCCAGCAGTTTACAGGGATCGCGGCAGCCCCAGCATTTT.